What follows are 5 T cell receptor beta chains derived from one specimen sequenced in a study of beta chain features in type 1 diabetes. Every isolated RNA sample was fully reverse transcribed, so sequencing captured expressed TCRB transcripts. Only in-frame clones appear in the TCRdb table, and some are missing; sequencing was by immunoSEQ multiplex PCR. The profile covers tens of thousands of clones, with approximately 53% appearing a single time and more than 0.3% taken by the ten largest. Study-wide points: People with Type 1 diabetes carried modestly yet significantly shorter TCRB CDR3s in all four CD4+ subsets.

No antigen has been assigned to these receptors. Sample: stem cell memory CD4+ T cells from blood. The source is a man in his thirties or forties with type 1 diabetes.

This chain joins TRBV7-2 and TRBJ2-7, with unresolved D. Trimming cost V 3 bases and J 0 bases, with 6 bases left between them. Germline assignment: CDR1 SGHTA and CDR2 FQGNSA. The CDR3 runs to 13 residues. CDR3 DNA sequence: TGTGCCAGCAGCTTTCAAGCCTCCTACGAGCAGTACTTC. Residues: CASSFQASYEQYF.

The chain links TRBV9 to TRBJ2-7, with TRBD2 matching over 7 bases. This CDR3 is 15 amino acids long. In germline, CDR1 is SGDLS, CDR2 YYNGEE. Unmatched junction bases numbered 10, after V lost 4 bases and J lost 3 bases. CDR3 sequence: CASSPGGEGYYEQYF. The DNA of the CDR3 is TGTGCCAGCAGCCCCGGCGGGGAGGGATACTACGAGCAGTACTTC.

The J gene is TRBJ2-2, the V gene TRBV27; TRBD2 matches 9 bases. Germline V gene lookup returns CDR1 MNHEY and CDR2 SMNVEV (reference sequence). After removal of 5 bases from V and 7 bases from J, the junction contained 8 bases not matched to a gene. The CDR3 runs to 15 residues. Here the CDR3 reads CASSPSGRKVGELFF. CDR3 nucleotide sequence: TGTGCCAGCAGTCCGAGCGGGAGGAAGGTCGGGGAGCTGTTTTTT.

The table lists this clone with a few counts. The chain uses TRBV23-1 and TRBJ1-1, with 9 positions matching TRBD1. TRBV23-1 is labeled an ORF, and its function is uncertain. The CDR3 length is 17 residues. The ends lost 4 bases at V and 1 base at J; junction bases unmatched: 10. The CDR3 nucleotides read TGCGCCAGCAGTCCGACAGGGGGAGGCGTAGGGAACACTGAAGCTTTCTTT. Its translation: CASSPTGGGVGNTEAFF.

The rearrangement joins TRBV18 to TRBJ2-7, with D unclear. Trimming shortened V by 4 bases and J by 2 bases, and 9 bases separated the two germline ends. This CDR3 contains 13 residues. In germline, CDR1 is KGHSH, CDR2 LQKENI. CDR3 DNA sequence: TGTGCCAGCTCACGTGCAGTCACCTACGAGCAGTACTTC. It specifies CASSRAVTYEQYF.